This is a list of T cell receptor beta chains from one sample in a study of blood T cells in healthy people across ages. TCRdb independently ran MiXCR on the 5' RACE reads; one entry per CDR3 protein. The sample includes over a million distinct CDR3 sequences, 45% of them seen just once. Sequenced material: blood. These TCRs come from a woman in her sixties or seventies in good health. Both conserved end residues are part of each CDR3. D genes are given only for firm matches. Clone size is stated in some rows and not others, as once, few, many or a class when expanded.

clone_size: .; d_call: TRBD2; v_call: TRBV7-8; j_call: TRBJ2-5; cdr3_length: 19; cdr3_aa: CASSPLASGRRRSQETQYF; cdr3_nt: TGTGCCAGCAGTCCCCTGGCCAGCGGGAGGAGGCGGTCTCAAGAGACCCAGTACTTC
clone_size: .; d_call: .; v_call: TRBV5-1; j_call: TRBJ2-3; cdr3_length: 16; cdr3_aa: CASSLAQGWVGDTQYF; cdr3_nt: TGTGCCAGCAGCTTGGCCCAGGGCTGGGTCGGAGATACGCAGTATTTT
clone_size: .; d_call: .; v_call: TRBV20-1; j_call: TRBJ2-5; cdr3_length: 14; cdr3_aa: CSARDLMAGETQYF; cdr3_nt: TGCAGTGCTAGAGATCTTATGGCGGGAGAGACCCAGTACTTC
clone_size: few; d_call: TRBD2; v_call: TRBV7-2; j_call: TRBJ2-3; cdr3_length: 15; cdr3_aa: CASSPREGQRDTQYF; cdr3_nt: TGTGCCAGCAGCCCCCGGGAGGGCCAAAGGGATACGCAGTATTTT
clone_size: few; d_call: TRBD1; v_call: TRBV14; j_call: TRBJ2-3; cdr3_length: 15; cdr3_aa: CASSQPDRRTDTQYF; cdr3_nt: TGTGCCAGCAGCCAACCGGACAGGCGCACAGATACGCAGTATTTT
clone_size: few; d_call: .; v_call: TRBV5-1; j_call: TRBJ2-3; cdr3_length: 17; cdr3_aa: CASTTNRDKGFTDTQYF; cdr3_nt: TGCGCCAGCACAACAAACCGGGACAAAGGCTTCACAGATACGCAGTATTTT
clone_size: .; d_call: TRBD2; v_call: TRBV27; j_call: TRBJ2-1; cdr3_length: 17; cdr3_aa: CASSFASGRDAYNEQFF; cdr3_nt: TGTGCCAGCAGTTTTGCTAGCGGGAGGGATGCCTACAATGAGCAGTTCTTC
clone_size: .; d_call: TRBD2; v_call: TRBV7-4; j_call: TRBJ2-1; cdr3_length: 15; cdr3_aa: CASSCLAGPYNEQFF; cdr3_nt: TGTGCCAGCAGCTGCCTAGCGGGACCCTACAATGAGCAGTTCTTC
clone_size: .; d_call: TRBD1; v_call: TRBV14; j_call: TRBJ2-3; cdr3_length: 15; cdr3_aa: CASSRQTGFTDTQYF; cdr3_nt: TGTGCCAGCAGCCGACAGACAGGGTTCACAGATACGCAGTATTTT
clone_size: .; d_call: TRBD2; v_call: TRBV5-1; j_call: TRBJ2-5; cdr3_length: 14; cdr3_aa: CASSSGTSLKTQYF; cdr3_nt: TGCGCCAGCAGCAGCGGGACTAGTCTAAAGACCCAGTACTTC
clone_size: few; d_call: TRBD1; v_call: TRBV11-1; j_call: TRBJ2-7; cdr3_length: 15; cdr3_aa: CASSRGQGGPYEQYF; cdr3_nt: TGTGCCAGCAGCCGCGGACAGGGGGGCCCCTACGAGCAGTACTTC